Given below is one T cell receptor (beta chain) in context. Since a much larger clone is just one base distant, this may be a read error. The sample belongs to a study of Graves' ophthalmopathy and Graves' hyperthyroidism. Germline lookup yields CDR1 DFQATT and CDR2 SNEGSKA (reference sequence). The CDR3 is made up of 13 amino acids. RNA transcripts provided the template for amplifying TCR beta CDR3 regions. Scientists carried out first-round RT-PCR using HTBI primers and then a second-round multiplex PCR. TCRdb used MiXCR to reprocess the multiplex PCR reads, holding one entry per CDR3 protein. The profile shows about 600,000 distinct CDR3 sequences, roughly 39% of them singletons. As diagnostic evidence, clinical symptoms, serum thyroxine, TRAb, thyroid ultrasound and orbital computed tomography were relied upon.

This sequence originates from an adult man with Graves' hyperthyroidism. Sequences were obtained from peripheral blood or thyroid tissue (not recorded which). The genes are TRBV20-1 and TRBJ1-5; tentatively, D is TRBD1 (5 bases). CDR3 DNA sequence: TGCAGTGCTAGAGGGGGCTCGGGTCAGCCCCGGCATTTT. Its translation is CSARGGSGQPRHF.